This TCR beta chain was recorded in a study of shared clonotypes between healthy human individuals. Study-level results: Some clonotypes were shared by all four sorted-subset donors, while others were not shared. The non-shared ones had lower generation probabilities than the shared ones.

Assay runs were performed at deep level. The authors' processing: Junction-only sequences produced by ImmunoSEQ had no quality scores, so filtering differed. Sequencing was performed with immunoSEQ multiplex PCR; in TCRdb, only in-frame clones are kept and a portion is missing. The V and J calls and clone size were taken over from that table, and D and trimming were inferred from the DNA. The table lists about 2,500,000 clones, approximately 92% of them singletons. The germline gives CDR1 KGHSH, CDR2 LQKENI. This CDR3 has 12 residues. The germline V and J ends were trimmed by 5 bases and 4 bases, with 9 bases remaining between them. Into CD45RA+ naive and CD45RA-negative memory subsets, the CD4+ cells were split. For this clone: Its antigen remains unknown. This CDR3 is also generated by other DNA sequences in the sample.

The chain is built from TRBV18 and TRBJ2-7; D is uncertain. Source material: naive CD4+ T cells sorted from blood. The sample's subset: CD45RA+ positively selected. The sequence was obtained from a man younger than 35 in good health. CDR3 nucleotide sequence: TGTGCCAGCTCATCTTCTGGATACGAGCAGTACTTC. Its translation is CASSSSGYEQYF.